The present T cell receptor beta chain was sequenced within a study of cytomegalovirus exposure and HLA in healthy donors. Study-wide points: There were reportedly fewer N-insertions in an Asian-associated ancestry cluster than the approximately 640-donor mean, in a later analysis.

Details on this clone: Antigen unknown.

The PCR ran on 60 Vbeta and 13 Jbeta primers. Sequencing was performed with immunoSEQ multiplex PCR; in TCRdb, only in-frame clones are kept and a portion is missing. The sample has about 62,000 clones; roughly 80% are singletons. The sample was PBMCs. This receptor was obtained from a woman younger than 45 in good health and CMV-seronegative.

CDR3 bases: TGTGCCAGTAGTAGGGGCACAGCTGAAGCTTTCTTT. Its protein is CASSRGTAEAFF. The V call is TRBV19, the J call TRBJ1-1; D perhaps matches TRBD1 (5 bases). Germline V gene lookup returns CDR1 LNHDA and CDR2 SQIVND (reference sequence). Between the trimmed V and J ends, which lost 4 bases and 6 bases, there was a span of 9 bases. The CDR3 runs to 12 residues.